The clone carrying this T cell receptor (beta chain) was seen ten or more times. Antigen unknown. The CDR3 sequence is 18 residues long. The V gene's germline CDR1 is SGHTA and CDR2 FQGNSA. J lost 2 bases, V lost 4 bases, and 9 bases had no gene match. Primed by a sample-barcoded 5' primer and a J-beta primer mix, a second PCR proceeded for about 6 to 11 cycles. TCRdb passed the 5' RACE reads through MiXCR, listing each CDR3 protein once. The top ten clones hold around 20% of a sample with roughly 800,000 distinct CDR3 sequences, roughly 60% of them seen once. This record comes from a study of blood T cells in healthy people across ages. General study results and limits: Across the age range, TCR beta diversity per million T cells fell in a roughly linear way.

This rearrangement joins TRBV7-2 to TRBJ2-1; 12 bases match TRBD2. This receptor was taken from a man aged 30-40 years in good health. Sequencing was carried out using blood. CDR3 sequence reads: CASSSRTSGIPAYNEQFF. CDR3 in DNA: TGTGCCAGCAGCTCCCGGACTAGCGGGATCCCAGCCTACAATGAGCAGTTCTTC.